A selection of T cell receptor beta chains follows, all from one sample in a study of technical replicates of blood from four donors. The table came from immunoSEQ multiplex PCR; TCRdb's copy has only in-frame clones and leaves some out. The table shows fewer than 80,000 clones, with nearly 90% occurring only once. The sequencing sample was made of PBMCs. These receptors all stem from a human donor in good health. Some clones in this sample may be carry-over from other donors' samples. The CDR3 runs from the conserved cysteine through the conserved F or W. D genes are given only for firm matches. Where a row states a size, it is once, few, many or the class of an expanded clone; other rows omit it.

cdr3_aa: CASSQDGQGKFYGYTF
cdr3_nt: TGTGCCAGCAGCCAGGACGGACAGGGGAAGTTCTATGGCTACACCTTC
j_call: TRBJ1-2
d_call: TRBD1
clone_size: once
v_call: TRBV5-4

cdr3_aa: CATRQGFVTEAFF
cdr3_nt: TGTGCCACCCGACAGGGGTTTGTAACTGAAGCTTTCTTT
j_call: TRBJ1-1
d_call: TRBD1
clone_size: .
v_call: TRBV19

cdr3_aa: CASSLGGTSPDNEQFF
cdr3_nt: TGTGCCAGCAGCTTGGGAGGGACTAGCCCCGACAATGAGCAGTTCTTC
j_call: TRBJ2-1
d_call: TRBD2
clone_size: .
v_call: TRBV5-4

cdr3_aa: CASSLIPGSYNEQFF
cdr3_nt: TGTGCCAGCAGCTTAATACCAGGCTCCTACAATGAGCAGTTCTTC
j_call: TRBJ2-1
d_call: .
clone_size: .
v_call: TRBV7-3

cdr3_aa: CAISGAGELFF
cdr3_nt: TGTGCCATCTCGGGGGCCGGGGAGCTGTTTTTT
j_call: TRBJ2-2
d_call: .
clone_size: .
v_call: TRBV6-6

cdr3_aa: CASSLASGVEQFF
cdr3_nt: TGCGCCAGCAGCTTGGCCTCGGGGGTTGAGCAGTTCTTC
j_call: TRBJ2-1
d_call: .
clone_size: .
v_call: TRBV5-1

cdr3_aa: CASGLAREQYF
cdr3_nt: TGTGCTAGTGGTTTGGCCCGCGAGCAGTACTTC
j_call: TRBJ2-7
d_call: .
clone_size: .
v_call: TRBV12-5

cdr3_aa: CASSGDKLVAFF
cdr3_nt: TGTGCCAGCTCGGGGGACAAACTGGTAGCTTTCTTT
j_call: TRBJ1-1
d_call: .
clone_size: .
v_call: TRBV18

cdr3_aa: CASSLERRGQAEAFF
cdr3_nt: TGTGCCAGCAGCTTAGAACGCAGGGGGCAGGCTGAAGCTTTCTTT
j_call: TRBJ1-1
d_call: TRBD1
clone_size: .
v_call: TRBV7-3

cdr3_aa: CASKAEGQYF
cdr3_nt: TGTGCCAGCAAGGCAGAGGGGCAGTATTTT
j_call: TRBJ2-3
d_call: .
clone_size: once
v_call: TRBV2

cdr3_aa: CASRVGLITDTQYF
cdr3_nt: TGTGCCAGCAGAGTGGGACTTATCACAGATACGCAGTATTTT
j_call: TRBJ2-3
d_call: .
clone_size: .
v_call: TRBV2

cdr3_aa: CASSLAGDFTDTQYF
cdr3_nt: TGTGCCAGCAGCTTGGCCGGGGATTTCACGGATACGCAGTATTTT
j_call: TRBJ2-3
d_call: .
clone_size: .
v_call: TRBV5-6

cdr3_aa: CASSERASTSSYNEQFF
cdr3_nt: TGTGCCAGCAGTGAGAGGGCTAGCACGAGCTCCTACAATGAGCAGTTCTTC
j_call: TRBJ2-1
d_call: .
clone_size: .
v_call: TRBV6-4

cdr3_aa: CASSLTAGFGEQYF
cdr3_nt: TGTGCCAGCAGCTTAACGGCAGGGTTTGGCGAGCAGTACTTC
j_call: TRBJ2-7
d_call: .
clone_size: .
v_call: TRBV11-2

cdr3_aa: CASSLGFWQGPNNEQFF
cdr3_nt: TGTGCCAGCAGCTTGGGGTTCTGGCAGGGGCCCAACAATGAGCAGTTCTTC
j_call: TRBJ2-1
d_call: .
clone_size: .
v_call: TRBV5-5

cdr3_aa: CASSSSGRSDTQYF
cdr3_nt: TGTGCCAGCAGTTCTAGCGGGAGGTCAGATACGCAGTATTTT
j_call: TRBJ2-3
d_call: TRBD2
clone_size: .
v_call: TRBV6-5